The text below deals with one T cell receptor beta chain. V was shortened by 6 bases and J by 2 bases, with 20 bases between the two germline ends. The CDR3 consists of 17 residues. Germline V lookup: CDR1 LNHDA, CDR2 SQIVND (reference sequence). This record comes from a study of blood T cell repertoires in COVID-19. As originally analysed: Estimates of nucleated cell counts were drawn from the amplification of reference gene primers. Using immunoSEQ multiplex PCR, the repertoire was profiled, and TCRdb retains in-frame clones only, with some absent. V and J calls and clone size are as listed in that table; D and trimming were resolved from the DNA. This sample has under 250,000 clones; about 89% occur once, and the top ten carry 4.8%.

This sequence originates from a woman aged 40 to 50 with acute or convalescent COVID-19. Sequenced material: peripheral blood. V and J are TRBV19 and TRBJ1-5, with a possible D match to TRBD1 (6 bases). The CDR3 coding sequence is TGTGCCAGTAGCCCGGGACCCTCGAAGGGGGGCAATCAGCCCCAGCATTTT. Translating it yields CASSPGPSKGGNQPQHF.